This is a list of T cell receptor beta chains from one sample in a study of T cells in localized non-small cell lung cancer. The repertoire was sequenced with immunoSEQ multiplex PCR; TCRdb's copy has only in-frame clones and lacks some. The sample yields about 35,000 clones, approximately 90% seen once. This specimen consisted of peripheral blood, obtained before any cancer treatment. The receptors originated from a female donor over 55 with stage I lung adenocarcinoma. Both conserved end residues are part of each CDR3. Fields, in order: V gene, CDR3 length, CDR3 protein.

>TRBV30|14
CAWSPPGDRYGYTF
>TRBV11-2|12
CASSTVGDEQFF
>TRBV7-9|16
CASSLEAGVAGNTIYF
>TRBV10-1|15
CASSVGGGSQETQYF
>TRBV9|14
CASSVAGGVETQYF
>TRBV5-1|12
CASGQGRDEQFF
>TRBV6-1|15
CASSGSGGAKDTQYF
>TRBV6-5|13
CASRGGTGHEQFF
>TRBV9|15
CASTESGGPNQPQHF
>TRBV5-1|13
CASSLDGNQPQHF
>TRBV7-6|15
CASSLALGGVAEAFF
>TRBV6-1|15
CASSSRTGGTGELFF
>TRBV19|15
CASSPSPGGANVLTF
>TRBV18|16
CASSPRPGTSNTEAFF
>TRBV10-2|13
CASTFDRGQPQHF
>TRBV29-1|12
CSVQTENTEAFF
>TRBV18|13
CASSPYSYNEQFF
>TRBV9|15
CASSVARQGAGELFF
>TRBV7-2|15
CASSLVGGTNTEAFF
>TRBV5-4|11
CASSSDETQYF
>TRBV6-1|15
CASSDGQGPTDTQYF
>TRBV5-1|14
CASSLEGQAYEQYF
>TRBV6-5|16
CASSYSQGRARETQYF
>TRBV6-9|13
CASRRKGGYGYTF
>TRBV2|12
CASKGQYYGYTF
>TRBV7-2|16
CASTSLKRDGSYEQYF
>TRBV19|16
CASSPLRGQNTDTQYF
>TRBV6-6|15
CASSKRQGAADTQYF
>TRBV19|11
CATGGFTEAFF
>TRBV12-5|16
CASGLVTSSGANVLTF
>TRBV5-1|16
CASSQPGRGLQETQYF
>TRBV28|15
CASRRIIYRGTEAFF
>TRBV7-7|16
CASSLGNSGGSETQYF
>TRBV9|15
CASSRGTSYNSPLHF
>TRBV18|15
CASSPTDSGANVLTF
>TRBV5-1|14
CASSGGGLGETQYF
>TRBV21-1|13
CAGAGDNKETQYF
>TRBV7-2|11
CASSLISSQYF
>TRBV5-4|9
CASPYPPYF
>TRBV9|14
CASSVAWDTGELFF
>TRBV28|15
CASSTPHATNEKLFF
>TRBV19|13
CASSFGQAAEAFF
>TRBV7-2|14
CASSSSQGPYEQYF
>TRBV6-1|13
CASSEGANYGYTF
>TRBV20-1|11
CSARDHRIQYF
>TRBV4-3|12
CASSQDRTEAFF
>TRBV29-1|13
CSVGGLPGNTIYF
>TRBV28|15
CASSLGQDPRYGYTF
>TRBV19|15
CASSRGGAFNEKLFF
>TRBV14|14
CASSLWGVSYEQYF
>TRBV28|15
CASSLKILGNNEAFF
>TRBV19|13
CASTVGGIQPQHF
>TRBV27|14
CASSLYRQSEKLFF
>TRBV11-3|11
CASSATSEQYF
>TRBV29-1|13
CSAWDRTRETQYF
>TRBV2|15
CASSGRQLKADEAFF
>TRBV30|13
CAWSALTGVSLYF
>TRBV2|13
CASSEAQDSEQFF
>TRBV5-6|13
CASSWSAHNEQFF
>TRBV19|16
CASSNNPGAGTGELFF